This record covers a single TCR beta chain. Its specific antigen is unknown. Per-base quality was not reported, and no clone a single base away is much larger than it. This entry belongs to a study of blood T cell repertoires in COVID-19 (dated by TCRdb to the early 2020s). With respect to the entire study: Samples covering the acute and convalescent phases of COVID-19 were provided by collaborators in the United States, Italy and Spain. The prospective study material was composed of cDNA or gDNA derived from T cells, B-cell-depleted T cells, or PBMCs. HLA class I and class II types, where available, came from metadata supplied by the sample provider rather than from assay-based typing. Samples were obtained from the ongoing ImmuneRACE study (first 160 participants) and from 1,254 subjects provided by 6 global collaborators. The repertoires were made available in a free public database intended to serve as a resource for research on the immune response to SARS-CoV-2. Deeply sampled blood TCRbeta repertoires from subjects exposed to, actively infected with, or recovered from COVID-19 were included in the dataset. Nearly every sample came with metadata listing a de-identified subject ID, COVID-19 status, age in years and sex.

TCRbeta CDR3 regions were amplified from genomic DNA by means of the immunoSEQ Assay, a bias-controlled multiplex PCR. The study's own analysis went as follows. The number of nucleated cells in each sample was estimated by amplification of reference gene primers within the assay. To quantify the absolute abundance of each unique TCRbeta CDR3 rearrangement, sequence reads were collapsed and filtered. For each sample, productive Simpson clonality was calculated by taking the square root of Simpson's diversity index across productive rearrangements. TCRdb took this table from immuneACCESS and kept in-frame rearrangements with V and J called. Such tables lack part of the clones; where checked against another copy, unresolved V genes explain under half of the gap, and the rest is unexplained. V and J calls and clone size are given by that table; D and trimming were obtained from the DNA. The sample contains about 190,000 clones, approximately 80% of them found a single time. Approximately 15% of the sample belongs to the ten largest clones.

Paper-wide results and their limitations: Clinical and demographic metadata were provided uncurated, with the amount varying by source and participant.

Another Seattle source contributed samples from volunteer blood donors who had recovered from COVID-19. The collaborating institutions used their own protocols to collect whole blood in K2EDTA tubes. Collaborator samples were shipped for TCRbeta analysis as frozen whole blood, isolated PBMCs, or DNA extracted from either sample type. Reading from cysteine to phenylalanine, the CDR3 counts 15 amino acids. Only the CDR3 DNA stays, 45 bases, in frame from base 1. CDR1 is given as MNHNY and CDR2 as SVGAGI, both from the germline V gene (reference sequence). Trimming at the junction amounts to 0 bases on V and 4 bases on J, and the germline ends lie 13 bases apart.

The chain employs TRBV6-6 and TRBJ2-7, with TRBD2 as a weak D call on 6 bases. The clonotype comes from a man aged 50 or older who had recovered from COVID-19. Sequencing was performed on peripheral blood. The DNA sequence is as follows: TGTGCCAGCAGTTACTCATTAGCGGCAATGTACGAGCAGTACTTC. This translates into CASSYSLAAMYEQYF.